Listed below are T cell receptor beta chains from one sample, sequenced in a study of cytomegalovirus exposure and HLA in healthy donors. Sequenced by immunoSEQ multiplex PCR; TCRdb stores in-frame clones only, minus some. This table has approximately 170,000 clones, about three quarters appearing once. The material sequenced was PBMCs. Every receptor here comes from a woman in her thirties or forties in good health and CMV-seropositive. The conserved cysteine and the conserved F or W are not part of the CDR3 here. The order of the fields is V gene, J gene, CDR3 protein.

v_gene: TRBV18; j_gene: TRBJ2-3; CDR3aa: ASSPGLASDTQY
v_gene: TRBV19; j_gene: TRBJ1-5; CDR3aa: ASSKGRGSNQPQH
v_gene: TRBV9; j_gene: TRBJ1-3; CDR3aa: ASSAAPGSSSGNTIY
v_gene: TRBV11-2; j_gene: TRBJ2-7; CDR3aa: ASSPQRGYEQY
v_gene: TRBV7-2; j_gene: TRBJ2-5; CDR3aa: ASSLGGTSGGLRGTQY
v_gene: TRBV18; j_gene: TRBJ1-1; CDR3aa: ASSPTGGSTEAF
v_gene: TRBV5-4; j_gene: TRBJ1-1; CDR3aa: ASSGGQGNTEAF
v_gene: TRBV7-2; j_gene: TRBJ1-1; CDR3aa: ASSLGQVNTEAF
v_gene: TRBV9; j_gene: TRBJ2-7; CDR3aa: ASSPRQGAYEQY
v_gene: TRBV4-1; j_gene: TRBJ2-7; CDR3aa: ASSHSERESYEQY
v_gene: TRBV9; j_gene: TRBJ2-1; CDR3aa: ASSVVIGSSYNEQF
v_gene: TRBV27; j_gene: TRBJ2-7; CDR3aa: ASSPLPGQGSDEQY
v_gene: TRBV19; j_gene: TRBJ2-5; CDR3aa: ASRRDQGVIETQY
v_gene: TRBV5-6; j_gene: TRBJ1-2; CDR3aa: ASSDRGDGYT
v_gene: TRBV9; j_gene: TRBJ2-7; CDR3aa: ASSVGQGPYEQY
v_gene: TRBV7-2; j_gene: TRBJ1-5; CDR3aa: ASSNDRSNQPQH
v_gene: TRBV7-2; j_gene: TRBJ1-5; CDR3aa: ASSLGPKLSNQPQH
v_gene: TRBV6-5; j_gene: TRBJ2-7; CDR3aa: ASSYGAGDEQY
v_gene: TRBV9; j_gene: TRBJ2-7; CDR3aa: ASSVAGGPYEQY
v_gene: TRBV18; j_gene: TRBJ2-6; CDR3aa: ASSPPGQGGPGANVLT
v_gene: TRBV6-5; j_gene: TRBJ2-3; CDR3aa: ASSPNADTQY
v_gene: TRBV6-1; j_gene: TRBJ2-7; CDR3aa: ASQSLQGSEQY
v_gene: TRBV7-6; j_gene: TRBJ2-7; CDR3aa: ASSLAAAGDYEQY
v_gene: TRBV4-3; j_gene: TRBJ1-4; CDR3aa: ASSQVAAGLNEKLF
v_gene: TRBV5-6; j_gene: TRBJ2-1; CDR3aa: ASSFGDRVWNEQF
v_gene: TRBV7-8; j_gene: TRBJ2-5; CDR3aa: ASSLLRQMYQETQY
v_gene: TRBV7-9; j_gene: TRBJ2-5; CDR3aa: ASELAIIGGETQY
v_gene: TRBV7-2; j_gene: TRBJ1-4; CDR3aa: ASSLGHINEKLF
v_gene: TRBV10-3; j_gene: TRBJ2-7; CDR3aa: ASGLAGEKEQY
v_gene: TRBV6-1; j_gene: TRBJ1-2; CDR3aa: ATYWTANYGYT
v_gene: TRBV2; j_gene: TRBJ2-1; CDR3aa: ASSLVLYNEQF
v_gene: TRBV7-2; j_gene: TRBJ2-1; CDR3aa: ASRREGGGWNEQF
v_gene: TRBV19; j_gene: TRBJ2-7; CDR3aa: ASSPQRQGSYEQY
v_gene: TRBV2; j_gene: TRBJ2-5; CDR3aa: AIRAGGQETQY
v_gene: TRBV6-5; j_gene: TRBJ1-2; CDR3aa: ASSYSISYGYT
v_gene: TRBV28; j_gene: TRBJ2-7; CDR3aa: ASRGGYEQY
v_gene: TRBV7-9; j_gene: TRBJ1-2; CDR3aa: ASSLVGTEFYGYT
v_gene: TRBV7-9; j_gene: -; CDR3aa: ASSAGTSGTYEQY
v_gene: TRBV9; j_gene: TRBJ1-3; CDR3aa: ASSVAGFSGNTIY
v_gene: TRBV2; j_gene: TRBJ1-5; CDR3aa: ASSLDRGQPQH
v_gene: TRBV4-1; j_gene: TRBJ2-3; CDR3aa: ASRPVDIVTDTQY
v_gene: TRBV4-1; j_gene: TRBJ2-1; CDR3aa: ASSQVGTSDINEQF
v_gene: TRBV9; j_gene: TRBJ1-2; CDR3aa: ASSATPGGAVGYT
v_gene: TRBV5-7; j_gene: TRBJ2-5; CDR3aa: ASSFGLAGALEETQY
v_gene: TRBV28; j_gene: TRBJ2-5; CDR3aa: ASSPGTGEETQY
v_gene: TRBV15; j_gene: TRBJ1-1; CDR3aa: ATSRQQGGTTEAF